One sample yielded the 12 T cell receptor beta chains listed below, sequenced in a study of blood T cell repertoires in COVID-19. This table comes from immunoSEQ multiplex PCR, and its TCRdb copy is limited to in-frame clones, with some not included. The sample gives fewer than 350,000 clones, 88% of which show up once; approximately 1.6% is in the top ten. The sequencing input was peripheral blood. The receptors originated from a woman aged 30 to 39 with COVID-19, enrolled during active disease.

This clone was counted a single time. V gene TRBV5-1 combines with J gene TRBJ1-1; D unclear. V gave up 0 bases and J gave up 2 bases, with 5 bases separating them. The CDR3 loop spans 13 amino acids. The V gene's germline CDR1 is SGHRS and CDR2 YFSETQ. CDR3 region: CASSLVSNTEAFF. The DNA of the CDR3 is TGCGCCAGCAGCTTGGTCAGTAACACTGAAGCTTTCTTT. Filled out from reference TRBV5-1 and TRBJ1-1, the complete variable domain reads KAGVTQTPRYLIKTRGQQVTLSCSPISGHRSVSWYQQTPGQGLQFLFEYFSETQRNKGNFPGRFSGRQFSNSRSEMNVSTLELGDSALYLCASSLVSNTEAFFGQGTRLTVV.

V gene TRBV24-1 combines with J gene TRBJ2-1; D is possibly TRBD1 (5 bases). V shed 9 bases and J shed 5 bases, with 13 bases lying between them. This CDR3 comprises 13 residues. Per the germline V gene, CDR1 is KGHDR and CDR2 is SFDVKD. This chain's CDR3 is CATGEGADNEQFF. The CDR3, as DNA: TGTGCCACCGGAGAAGGGGCGGACAATGAGCAGTTCTTC.

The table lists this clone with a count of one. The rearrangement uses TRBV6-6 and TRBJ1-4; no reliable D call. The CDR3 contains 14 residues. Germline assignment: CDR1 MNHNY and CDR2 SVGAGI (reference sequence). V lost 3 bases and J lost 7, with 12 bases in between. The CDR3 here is CASSYRGIGEKLFF. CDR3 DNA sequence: TGTGCCAGCAGTTATCGAGGGATCGGTGAAAAACTGTTTTTT.

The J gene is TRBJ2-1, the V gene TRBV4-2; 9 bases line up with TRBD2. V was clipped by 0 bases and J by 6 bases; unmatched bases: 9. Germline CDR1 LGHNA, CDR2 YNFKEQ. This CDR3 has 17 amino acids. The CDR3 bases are TGTGCCAGCAGCCAAGATCAAGGGACTAGCAGGCCCAATGAGCAGTTCTTC. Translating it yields CASSQDQGTSRPNEQFF.

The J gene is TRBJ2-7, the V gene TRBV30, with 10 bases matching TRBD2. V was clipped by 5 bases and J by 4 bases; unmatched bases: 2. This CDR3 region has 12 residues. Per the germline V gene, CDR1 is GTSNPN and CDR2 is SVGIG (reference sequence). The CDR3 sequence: CAWSSGSYEQYF. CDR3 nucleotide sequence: TGTGCCTGGTCTAGCGGGAGTTACGAGCAGTACTTC.

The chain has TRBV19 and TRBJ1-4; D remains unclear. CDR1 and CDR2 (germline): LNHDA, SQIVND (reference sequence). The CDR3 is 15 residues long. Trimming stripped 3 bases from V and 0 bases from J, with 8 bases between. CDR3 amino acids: CASSISSTTNEKLFF. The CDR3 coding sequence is TGTGCCAGTAGTATTTCGTCTACAACTAATGAAAAACTGTTTTTT.

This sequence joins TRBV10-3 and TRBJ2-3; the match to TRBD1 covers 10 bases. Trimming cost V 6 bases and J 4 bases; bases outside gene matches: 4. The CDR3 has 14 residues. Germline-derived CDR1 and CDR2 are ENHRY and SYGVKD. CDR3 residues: CAISSGQGADTQYF. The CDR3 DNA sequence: TGTGCCATCAGCTCCGGACAGGGGGCAGATACGCAGTATTTT.

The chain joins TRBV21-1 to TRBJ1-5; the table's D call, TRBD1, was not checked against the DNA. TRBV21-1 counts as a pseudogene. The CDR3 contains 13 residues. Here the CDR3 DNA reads TGTGCCAGCAGCTCTTACAGGGGACAGCCCCAGCATTTT. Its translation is CASSSYRGQPQHF.

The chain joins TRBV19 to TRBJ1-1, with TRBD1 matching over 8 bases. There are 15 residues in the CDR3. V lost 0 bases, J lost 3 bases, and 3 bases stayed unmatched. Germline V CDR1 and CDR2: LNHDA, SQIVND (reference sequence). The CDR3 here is CASSIDRGPDTEAFF. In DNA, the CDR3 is TGTGCCAGTAGTATAGACAGGGGGCCGGACACTGAAGCTTTCTTT.

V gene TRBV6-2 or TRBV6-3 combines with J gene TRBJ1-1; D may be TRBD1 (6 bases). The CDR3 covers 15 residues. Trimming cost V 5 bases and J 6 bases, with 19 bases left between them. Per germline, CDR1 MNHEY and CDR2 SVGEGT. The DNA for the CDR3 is TGTGCCAGCAGTCTCCGGTCAGGGGAAAGGTCTGAAGCTTTCTTT. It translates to CASSLRSGERSEAFF.

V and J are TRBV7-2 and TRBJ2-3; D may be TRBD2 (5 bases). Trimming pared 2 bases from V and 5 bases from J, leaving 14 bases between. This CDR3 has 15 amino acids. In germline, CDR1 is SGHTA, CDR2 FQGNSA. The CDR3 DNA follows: TGTGCCAGCAGCTTACAACTAGTCAGTGGAGATACGCAGTATTTT. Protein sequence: CASSLQLVSGDTQYF. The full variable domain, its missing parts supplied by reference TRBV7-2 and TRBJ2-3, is GAGVSQSPSNKVTEKGKDVELRCDPISGHTALYWYRQSLGQGLEFLIYFQGNSAPDKSGLPSDRFSAERTGGSVSTLTIQRTQQEDSAVYLCASSLQLVSGDTQYFGPGTRLTVL.

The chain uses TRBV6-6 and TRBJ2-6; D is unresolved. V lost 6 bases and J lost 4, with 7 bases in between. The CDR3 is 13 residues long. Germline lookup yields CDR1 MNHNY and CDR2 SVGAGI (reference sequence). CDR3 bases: TGTGCCAGCAGCCCTCCCGGGGCCAACGTCCTGACTTTC. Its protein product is CASSPPGANVLTF.